These T cell receptor beta chains were read from a single sample in a study of CXCR3-negative and CXCR3-positive naive CD8 T cells. No DNA is given; TCRdb re-called the 5' RACE reads and lists each CDR3 protein once. The listing records some 47,000 distinct CDR3 sequences. Sequencing was carried out using naive CXCR3+ CD8+ T cells from blood. The receptor source for this set is a human donor in good health. Some clones in this sample may be carry-over from other donors' samples. CDR3s include the opening cysteine and the closing phenylalanine or tryptophan. Rows may omit the clone size; those that give it use once, few, many or a size class.

V	size	J	CDR3
TRBV14	NA	TRBJ2-6	CASSQPFQPRSGANVLTF
TRBV7-2	NA	TRBJ2-7	CASSQSGGSSYEQYF
TRBV9	NA	TRBJ2-3	CASSAYHTDTQYF
TRBV25-1	NA	TRBJ2-2	CASSESERNTGELFF
TRBV12-3/TRBV12-4	NA	TRBJ2-3	CASSPLAASTDTQYF
TRBV20-1	NA	TRBJ2-1	CSARERGRPYNEQFF
TRBV7-9	NA	TRBJ2-3	CASSPTGGATQYF
TRBV29-1	NA	TRBJ2-7	CSVGRDISREQYF
TRBV7-2	NA	TRBJ2-3	CASSYPLDISGGALDTQYF
TRBV7-9	NA	TRBJ2-7	CASSPALQGEHEQYF
TRBV28	NA	TRBJ2-7	CASSSVLSDYEQYF
TRBV4-1	NA	TRBJ1-4	CASSQVGGLDEKLFF
TRBV10-1	NA	TRBJ2-3	CASSGRRGTDTQYF
TRBV27	NA	TRBJ2-1	CASGFVYNEQFF
TRBV10-3	NA	TRBJ2-5	CAISDQGGETQYF
TRBV3-1	NA	TRBJ1-2	CASSQDRWDSTNYGYTF
TRBV29-1	NA	TRBJ2-7	CSAAGRDSTYEQYF
TRBV6-6	NA	TRBJ2-7	CASTQEGQVKVSYEQYF
TRBV5-1	NA	TRBJ2-5	CASSPLQGVNAETQYF
TRBV7-9	NA	TRBJ2-7	CASSLRTGASYEQYF
TRBV12-3/TRBV12-4	NA	TRBJ1-1	CASSLTEYTEAFF
TRBV7-3	medium-sized	TRBJ1-1	CASSLGGATEAFF
TRBV4-3	NA	TRBJ1-1	CASSPNIRQGIWMNTEAFF
TRBV20-1	NA	TRBJ1-1	CSARLNTEAFF
TRBV20-1	NA	TRBJ2-7	CSASPGGGYEQYF
TRBV11-2	NA	TRBJ2-1	CAEGQGGNEQFF
TRBV28	NA	TRBJ2-1	CASSFGGGNEQFF
TRBV3-1	NA	TRBJ1-6	CASSQETGFLSYNSPLHF
TRBV29-1	NA	TRBJ2-7	CSVVKLTGLVYEQYF
TRBV7-9	NA	TRBJ2-3	CASSSTSGDSADTQYF
TRBV12-3/TRBV12-4	NA	TRBJ2-7	CASSLARAYEQYF
TRBV7-9	NA	TRBJ2-7	CASSLTGYSYEQYF
TRBV7-9	NA	TRBJ2-1	CASSWTGNEQFF
TRBV9	NA	TRBJ1-3	CASSATGSYSGNTIYF
TRBV6-1	NA	TRBJ2-1	CASRQTGTGLYNEQFF
TRBV7-3	NA	TRBJ2-2	CASSYNPLAGNTGELFF
TRBV29-1	NA	TRBJ2-5	CSVDGGETQYF
TRBV7-2	NA	TRBJ1-1	CASSLDPTGAFF
TRBV7-9	NA	TRBJ1-1	CASSQWGHSNTEAFF
TRBV29-1	NA	TRBJ2-7	CSVGGQGYEQYF
TRBV14	NA	TRBJ1-1	CASSQVGPMVAFF
TRBV20-1	NA	TRBJ2-1	CSFDPNRGNEQFF
TRBV14	NA	TRBJ2-7	CASRQAGDNLYEQYF
TRBV21-1	NA	TRBJ1-5	CASSQDTPSNQPQHF
TRBV5-1	NA	TRBJ2-1	CASSLRLAGASGTYNEQFF
TRBV28	NA	TRBJ2-5	CASSLPGRNQETQYF
TRBV7-3	NA	TRBJ2-7	CASSRGPTGSYEQYF